The present T cell receptor (beta chain) was sequenced within a study of CD8 T cells in ankylosing spondylitis. Study results and caveats: From matched ankylosing spondylitis synovial fluid, disease-linked clones were reportedly recovered at significantly enriched levels. Those disease-linked clones were CD8+; they were also relatively rare in peripheral blood. Roughly eight highly homologous variants made up a TCR beta motif that seemed to typify ankylosing spondylitis blood.

CDR1 and CDR2 (germline): MDHEN, SYDVKM. This CDR3 region has 10 residues. V was clipped by 10 bases and J by 7 bases, with 7 bases between them. Regarding this clonotype: Antigen: not known.

TCRdb independently ran MiXCR on the 5' RACE reads; one entry per CDR3 protein. The sample consists of hundreds of thousands of distinct CDR3 sequences, approximately 12% of them appearing once. The receptor's source is a male donor with ankylosing spondylitis. V and J are TRBV28 and TRBJ1-4, with D uncertain. Input material: blood, either unsorted or a sorted T cell fraction (not recorded which). CDR3 nucleotides: TGTGCCACCGTAGCTGAAAAACTGTTTTTT. As protein: CATVAEKLFF.